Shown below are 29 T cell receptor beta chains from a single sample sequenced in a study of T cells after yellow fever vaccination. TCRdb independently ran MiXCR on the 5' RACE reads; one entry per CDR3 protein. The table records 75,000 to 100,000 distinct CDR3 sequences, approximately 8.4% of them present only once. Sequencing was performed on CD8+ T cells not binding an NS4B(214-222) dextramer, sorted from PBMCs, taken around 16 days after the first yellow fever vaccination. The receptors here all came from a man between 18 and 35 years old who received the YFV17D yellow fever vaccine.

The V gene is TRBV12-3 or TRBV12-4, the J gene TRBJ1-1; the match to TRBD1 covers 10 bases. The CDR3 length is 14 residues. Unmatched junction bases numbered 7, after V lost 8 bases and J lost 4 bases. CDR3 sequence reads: CASQPGQGITEAFF. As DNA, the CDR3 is TGTGCCAGCCAACCGGGACAGGGGATCACTGAAGCTTTCTTT.

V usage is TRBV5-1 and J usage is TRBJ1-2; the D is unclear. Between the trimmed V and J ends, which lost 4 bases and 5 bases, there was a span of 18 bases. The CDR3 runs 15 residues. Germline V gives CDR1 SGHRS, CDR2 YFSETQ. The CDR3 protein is CASSHLGYLDYGYTF. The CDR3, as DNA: TGCGCCAGCAGCCATCTAGGTTACCTCGATTATGGCTACACCTTC.

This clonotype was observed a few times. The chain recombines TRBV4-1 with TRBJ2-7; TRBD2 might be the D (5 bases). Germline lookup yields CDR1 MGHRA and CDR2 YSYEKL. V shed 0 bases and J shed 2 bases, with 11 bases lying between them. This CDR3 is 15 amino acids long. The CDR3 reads CASSQDRGIAYEQYF. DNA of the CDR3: TGCGCCAGCAGCCAAGATCGAGGGATAGCCTACGAGCAGTACTTC.

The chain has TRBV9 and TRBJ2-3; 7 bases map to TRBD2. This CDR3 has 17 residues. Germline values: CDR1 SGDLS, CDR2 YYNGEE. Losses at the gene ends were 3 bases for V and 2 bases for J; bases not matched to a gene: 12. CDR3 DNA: TGTGCCAGCAGCGAATGGGGTGTCGGGGGGTTCACAGATACGCAGTATTTT. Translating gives CASSEWGVGGFTDTQYF.

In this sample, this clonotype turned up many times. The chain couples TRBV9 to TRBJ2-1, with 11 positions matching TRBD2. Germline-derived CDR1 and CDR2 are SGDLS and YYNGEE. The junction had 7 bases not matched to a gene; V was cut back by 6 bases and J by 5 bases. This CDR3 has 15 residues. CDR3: CASTYSGGENNEQFF. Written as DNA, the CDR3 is TGTGCCAGCACTTATAGCGGGGGGGAAAACAATGAGCAGTTCTTC.

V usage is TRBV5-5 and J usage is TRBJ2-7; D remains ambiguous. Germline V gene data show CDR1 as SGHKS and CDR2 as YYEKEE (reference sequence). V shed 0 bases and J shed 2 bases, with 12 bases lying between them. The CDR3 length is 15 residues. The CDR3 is CASSLGSAATYEQYV. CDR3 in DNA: TGTGCCAGCAGCTTGGGGTCGGCAGCTACCTACGAGCAGTACGTC.

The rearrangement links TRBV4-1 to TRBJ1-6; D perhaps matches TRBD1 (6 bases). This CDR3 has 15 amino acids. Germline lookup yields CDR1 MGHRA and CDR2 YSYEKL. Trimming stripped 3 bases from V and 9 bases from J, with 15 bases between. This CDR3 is CASSQTDRSPSPLHF. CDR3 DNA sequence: TGCGCCAGCAGCCAGACAGACAGGAGTCCTTCACCCCTCCACTTT.

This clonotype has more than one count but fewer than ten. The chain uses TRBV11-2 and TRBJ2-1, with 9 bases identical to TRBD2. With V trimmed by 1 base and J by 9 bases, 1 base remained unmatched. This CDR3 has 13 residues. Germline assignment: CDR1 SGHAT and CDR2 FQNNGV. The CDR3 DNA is TGTGCCAGCAGCTTAGGTAGCGGGGGTGAGCAGTTCTTC. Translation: CASSLGSGGEQFF.

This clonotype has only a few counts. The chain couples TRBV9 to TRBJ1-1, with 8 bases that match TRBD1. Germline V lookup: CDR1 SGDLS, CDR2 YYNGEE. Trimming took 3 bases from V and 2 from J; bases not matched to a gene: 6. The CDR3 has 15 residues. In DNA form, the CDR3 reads TGTGCCAGCAGCGACGGACAGGGTTTTAACACTGAAGCTTTCTTT. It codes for CASSDGQGFNTEAFF. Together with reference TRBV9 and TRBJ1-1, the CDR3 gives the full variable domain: DSGVTQTPKHLITATGQRVTLRCSPRSGDLSVYWYQQSLDQGLQFLIQYYNGEERAKGNILERFSAQQFPDLHSELNLSSLELGDSALYFCASSDGQGFNTEAFFGQGTRLTVV.

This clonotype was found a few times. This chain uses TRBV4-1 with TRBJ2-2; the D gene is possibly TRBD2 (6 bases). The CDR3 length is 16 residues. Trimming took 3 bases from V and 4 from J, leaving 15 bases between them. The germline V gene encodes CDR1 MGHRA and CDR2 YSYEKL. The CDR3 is CASSHPGVAATGELFF. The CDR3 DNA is TGCGCCAGCAGCCACCCCGGGGTAGCGGCCACCGGGGAGCTGTTTTTT.

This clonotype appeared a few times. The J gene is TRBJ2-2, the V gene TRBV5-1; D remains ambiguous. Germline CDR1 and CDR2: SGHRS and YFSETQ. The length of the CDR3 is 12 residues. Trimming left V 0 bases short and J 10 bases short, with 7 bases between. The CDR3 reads CASSLDAAELFF. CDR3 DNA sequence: TGCGCCAGCAGCTTGGACGCTGCGGAGCTGTTTTTT.

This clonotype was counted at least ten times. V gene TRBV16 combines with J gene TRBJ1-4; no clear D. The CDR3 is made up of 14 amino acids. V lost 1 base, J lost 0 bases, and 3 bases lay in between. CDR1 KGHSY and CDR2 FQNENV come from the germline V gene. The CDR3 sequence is CASSQFATNEKLFF. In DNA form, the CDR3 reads TGTGCCAGCAGCCAATTTGCAACTAATGAAAAACTGTTTTTT.

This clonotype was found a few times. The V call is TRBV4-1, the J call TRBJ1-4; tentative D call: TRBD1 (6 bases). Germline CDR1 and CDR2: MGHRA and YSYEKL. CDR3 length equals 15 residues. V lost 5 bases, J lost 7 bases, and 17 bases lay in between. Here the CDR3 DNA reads TGCGCCAGCAGCACCGGTTGGGGGGCAGGTGAAAAACTGTTTTTT. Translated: CASSTGWGAGEKLFF.

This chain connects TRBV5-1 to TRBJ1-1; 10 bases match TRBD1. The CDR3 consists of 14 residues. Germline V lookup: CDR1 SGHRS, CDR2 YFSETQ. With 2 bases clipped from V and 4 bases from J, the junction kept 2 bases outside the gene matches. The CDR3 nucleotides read TGCGCCAGCAGCTTAGGGACAGGGGTCACTGAAGCTTTCTTT. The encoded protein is CASSLGTGVTEAFF.

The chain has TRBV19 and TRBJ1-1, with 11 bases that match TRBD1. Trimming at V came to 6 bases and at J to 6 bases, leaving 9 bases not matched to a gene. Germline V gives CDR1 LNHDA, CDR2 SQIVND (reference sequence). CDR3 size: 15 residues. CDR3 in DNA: TGTGCCAGTAGCCGGGACAGGGGGAAACACGCTGAAGCTTTCTTT. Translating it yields CASSRDRGKHAEAFF. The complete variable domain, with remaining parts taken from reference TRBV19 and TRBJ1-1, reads DGGITQSPKYLFRKEGQNVTLSCEQNLNHDAMYWYRQDPGQGLRLIYYSQIVNDFQKGDIAEGYSVSREKKESFPLTVTSAQKNPTAFYLCASSRDRGKHAEAFFGQGTRLTVV.

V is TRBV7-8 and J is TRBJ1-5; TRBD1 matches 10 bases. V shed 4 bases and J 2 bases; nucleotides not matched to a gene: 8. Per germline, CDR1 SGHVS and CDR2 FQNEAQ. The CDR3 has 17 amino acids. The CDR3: CASSWGTGETGNQPQHF. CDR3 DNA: TGTGCCAGCAGCTGGGGGACAGGGGAAACAGGCAATCAGCCCCAGCATTTT.

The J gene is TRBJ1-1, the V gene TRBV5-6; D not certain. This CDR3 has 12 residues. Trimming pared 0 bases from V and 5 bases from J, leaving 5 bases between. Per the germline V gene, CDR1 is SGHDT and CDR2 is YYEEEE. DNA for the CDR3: TGTGCCAGCAGCTTGGGGGTAACTGAAGCTTTCTTT. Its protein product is CASSLGVTEAFF.

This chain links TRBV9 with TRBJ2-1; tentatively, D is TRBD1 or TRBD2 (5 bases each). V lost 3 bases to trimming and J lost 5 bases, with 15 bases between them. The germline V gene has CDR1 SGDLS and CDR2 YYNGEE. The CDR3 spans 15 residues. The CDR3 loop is CASSATGTGNNEQFF. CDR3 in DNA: TGTGCCAGCAGCGCGACCGGGACGGGAAACAATGAGCAGTTCTTC.

CDR3 loop: CSVDAATGRQETQYF. The CDR3, as DNA: TGCAGCGTTGACGCGGCGACAGGGCGCCAAGAGACCCAGTACTTC. This chain uses TRBV29-1 with TRBJ2-5; the match to TRBD1 covers 7 bases. Per the germline V gene, CDR1 is SQVTM and CDR2 is ANQGSEA. The J segment lost 1 base and the V segment lost 3 bases, leaving 8 bases of the junction unmatched. The CDR3 consists of 15 residues.

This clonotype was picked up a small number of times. The CDR3 spells CSAEDRNSYEQYF. The CDR3 nucleotides read TGCAGTGCAGAAGACAGGAACTCCTACGAGCAGTACTTC. The chain couples TRBV20-1 to TRBJ2-7; maybe TRBD1 (6 bases). This CDR3 has 13 residues. Germline V gene data show CDR1 as DFQATT and CDR2 as SNEGSKA (reference sequence). V lost 6 bases to trimming and J lost 0 bases, with 12 bases between them.

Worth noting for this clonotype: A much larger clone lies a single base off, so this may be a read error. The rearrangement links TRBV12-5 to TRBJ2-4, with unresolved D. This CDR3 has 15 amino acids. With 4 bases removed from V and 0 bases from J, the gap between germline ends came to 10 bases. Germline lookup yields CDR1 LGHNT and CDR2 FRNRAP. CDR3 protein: CASGSSTLAKNIQYF. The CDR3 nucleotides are TGTGCTAGTGGTTCCTCTACCCTAGCCAAAAACATTCAGTACTTC.

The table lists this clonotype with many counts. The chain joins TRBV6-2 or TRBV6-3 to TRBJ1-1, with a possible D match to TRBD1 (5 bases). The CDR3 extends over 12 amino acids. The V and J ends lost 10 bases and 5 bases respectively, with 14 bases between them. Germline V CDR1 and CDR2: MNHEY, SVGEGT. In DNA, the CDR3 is TGTGCCATCTCCTGGGAGGGGACTGAAGCTTTCTTT. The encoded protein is CAISWEGTEAFF.

The chain's CDR3 is CASSPTASSSQHF. CDR3 DNA: TGTGCCAGCAGCCCTACAGCCTCCTCGTCCCAGCATTTT. The V and J genes are TRBV7-9 and TRBJ1-5, with no clear D. Trimming stripped 5 bases from V and 11 bases from J, with 16 bases between. The CDR3 is 13 amino acids. Germline V gives CDR1 SEHNR, CDR2 FQNEAQ (reference sequence).

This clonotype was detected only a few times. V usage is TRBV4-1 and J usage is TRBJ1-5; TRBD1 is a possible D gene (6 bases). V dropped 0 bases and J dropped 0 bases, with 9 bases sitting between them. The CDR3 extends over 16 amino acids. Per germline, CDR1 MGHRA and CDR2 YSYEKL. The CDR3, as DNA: TGCGCCAGCAGCCAAGAGGGGGCAGCTAGCAATCAGCCCCAGCATTTT. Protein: CASSQEGAASNQPQHF.

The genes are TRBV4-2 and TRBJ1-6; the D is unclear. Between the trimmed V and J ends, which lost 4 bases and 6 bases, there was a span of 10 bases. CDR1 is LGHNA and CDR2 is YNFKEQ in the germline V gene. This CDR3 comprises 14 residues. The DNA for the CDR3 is TGTGCCAGCAGCCCCCGGGCAGCTAATTCACCCCTCCACTTT. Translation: CASSPRAANSPLHF.

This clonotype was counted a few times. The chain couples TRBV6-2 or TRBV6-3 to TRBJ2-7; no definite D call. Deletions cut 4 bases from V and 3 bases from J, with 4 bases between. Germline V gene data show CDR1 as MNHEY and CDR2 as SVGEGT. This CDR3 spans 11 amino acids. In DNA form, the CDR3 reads TGTGCCAGCAGTTCCAACTACGAGCAGTACTTC. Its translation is CASSSNYEQYF.

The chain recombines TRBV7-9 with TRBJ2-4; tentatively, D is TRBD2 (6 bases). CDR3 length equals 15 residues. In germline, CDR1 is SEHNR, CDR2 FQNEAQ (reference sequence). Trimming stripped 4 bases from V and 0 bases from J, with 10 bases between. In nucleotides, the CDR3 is TGTGCCAGCAGCTCTAGCGACGTAGCCAAAAACATTCAGTACTTC. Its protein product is CASSSSDVAKNIQYF.

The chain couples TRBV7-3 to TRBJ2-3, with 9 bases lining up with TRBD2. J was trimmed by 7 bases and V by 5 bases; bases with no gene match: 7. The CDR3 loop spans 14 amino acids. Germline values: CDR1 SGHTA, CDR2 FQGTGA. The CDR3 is CASSPREGTYTQYF. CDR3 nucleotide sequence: TGTGCCAGCAGCCCGCGGGAGGGGACTTATACGCAGTATTTT. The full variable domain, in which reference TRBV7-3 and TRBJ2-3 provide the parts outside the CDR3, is GAGVSQTPSNKVTEKGKYVELRCDPISGHTALYWYRQSLGQGPEFLIYFQGTGAADDSGLPNDRFFAVRPEGSVSTLKIQRTERGDSAVYLCASSPREGTYTQYFGPGTRLTVL.

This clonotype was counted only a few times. CDR3 region: CASSPQTVKEQYF. CDR3 sequence (DNA): TGTGCCAGCAGCCCTCAGACAGTTAAGGAGCAGTACTTC. The chain joins TRBV5-4 to TRBJ2-7; possibly TRBD1 for D (5 bases). CDR3 length equals 13 residues. Between the trimmed V and J ends, which lost 4 bases and 7 bases, there was a span of 15 bases. Per the germline V gene, CDR1 is SGHNT and CDR2 is YYREEE (reference sequence).